Sequencing of this T cell receptor beta chain was carried out in a study of T-cell reconstitution after alpha-beta-depleted transplantation in children. CDR3 size: 16 residues. V lost 6 bases and J lost 6, with 22 bases in between. CDR1 is SNHLY and CDR2 is FYNNEI in the germline V gene. Study-wide points: As was reported, about two months after transplant, alpha-beta T cells came from several hundred expanded graft clones. Hyperexpanded clones declined; after one year, newly produced T cells mostly supplied diversity. Surviving recipient T cells and intrathymic progenitors accounted for some patients' high TCRbeta diversity at day 60.

The table lists this clonotype with a few counts. The antigen remains undetermined. A library of TCRbeta sequences, prepared with unique molecular identifiers, was generated. Each CDR3 protein gets one entry after TCRdb re-called the PCR reads with MiXCR. This table holds about 250,000 distinct CDR3 sequences, roughly a quarter found once. Specimen: PBMCs, mostly from graft donor cells, collected 360 days after TCRalphabeta/CD19-depleted stem cell transplant. The sequence was obtained from a female patient between 2 and 10 years old who had a stem cell transplant for congenital amegakaryocytic thrombocytopenia, so the T cells may come from the graft donor. The V and J genes are TRBV2 and TRBJ2-3, with D possibly being TRBD2 (6 bases). The CDR3 nucleotides are TGTGCCAGCAGCGGTGGGAGGTCTAGATCCATCGATACGCAGTATTTT. This encodes CASSGGRSRSIDTQYF.